A selection of T cell receptor beta chains follows, all from one sample in a study of monozygotic twins with inflammatory bowel disease. One entry per CDR3 protein, without DNA, is what TCRdb gives after re-calling the 5' RACE reads. The listing contains 350,000 to 400,000 distinct CDR3 sequences. Sequencing was performed on blood. The receptors originated from a human donor with ulcerative colitis or Crohn's disease, or a healthy co-twin of an affected twin (not recorded which). CDR3s include the opening cysteine and the closing phenylalanine or tryptophan. Fields, in order: V gene, J gene, CDR3 protein.

v_call: TRBV11-2
j_call: TRBJ1-2
cdr3_aa: CASSLDQGMYYGYTF

v_call: TRBV4-2
j_call: TRBJ1-5
cdr3_aa: CASSQGRGGQPQHF

v_call: TRBV12-3/TRBV12-4
j_call: TRBJ2-1
cdr3_aa: CASSGRGLWYNEQFF

v_call: TRBV5-1
j_call: TRBJ1-4
cdr3_aa: CASSSGTVGEKLFF

v_call: TRBV3-1
j_call: TRBJ2-7
cdr3_aa: CASSQGGVGYEQYF

v_call: TRBV19
j_call: TRBJ2-1
cdr3_aa: CASSSTRLVPYNEQFF

v_call: TRBV2
j_call: TRBJ2-1
cdr3_aa: CASRDRTSGGAYNEQFF

v_call: TRBV20-1
j_call: TRBJ1-5
cdr3_aa: CSASRSPRDQPQHF

v_call: TRBV10-3
j_call: TRBJ2-7
cdr3_aa: CAISESRENEQYF

v_call: TRBV7-6
j_call: TRBJ1-1
cdr3_aa: CASSLDPRQGRDTEAFF

v_call: TRBV24-1
j_call: TRBJ2-5
cdr3_aa: CATSDLRGAGETQYF

v_call: TRBV6-6
j_call: TRBJ1-3
cdr3_aa: CATGTGGNTIYF

v_call: TRBV4-3
j_call: TRBJ2-4
cdr3_aa: CASSQEQGSGVILAKNIQYF

v_call: TRBV4-1
j_call: TRBJ2-7
cdr3_aa: CASSQGTGGWYEQYF

v_call: TRBV9
j_call: TRBJ1-4
cdr3_aa: CASSVGRGSLEKLFF

v_call: TRBV18
j_call: TRBJ2-5
cdr3_aa: CASSREAQETQYF

v_call: TRBV27
j_call: TRBJ2-7
cdr3_aa: CASSLGGEGSDFYEQYF

v_call: TRBV27
j_call: TRBJ2-3
cdr3_aa: CASSRPGLITDTQYF

v_call: TRBV5-1
j_call: TRBJ2-1
cdr3_aa: CASSSTGTGQWNEQFF

v_call: TRBV5-1
j_call: TRBJ2-3
cdr3_aa: CASRGYGTRSTDTQYF

v_call: TRBV10-3
j_call: TRBJ1-1
cdr3_aa: CAISGSGTGVNTEAFF

v_call: TRBV9
j_call: TRBJ2-2
cdr3_aa: CASSVVDSRELFF

v_call: TRBV20-1
j_call: TRBJ1-6
cdr3_aa: CSARDPRSSYNSPLHF

v_call: TRBV24-1
j_call: TRBJ1-5
cdr3_aa: CATSATGGGNQPQHF

v_call: TRBV5-1
j_call: TRBJ1-1
cdr3_aa: CASSLAGIALLGTEAFF

v_call: TRBV11-3
j_call: TRBJ2-1
cdr3_aa: CASSTRTGGNEQFF

v_call: TRBV3-1
j_call: TRBJ1-2
cdr3_aa: CASSQDGAGYGYTF

v_call: TRBV5-1
j_call: TRBJ2-1
cdr3_aa: CASRSSAYNEQFF

v_call: TRBV18
j_call: TRBJ1-2
cdr3_aa: CASSPPTNYGYTF

v_call: TRBV6-5
j_call: TRBJ2-1
cdr3_aa: CAGSSQTGSYNEQFF

v_call: TRBV5-1
j_call: TRBJ2-4
cdr3_aa: CASSLWAGNIQYF

v_call: TRBV5-1
j_call: TRBJ1-3
cdr3_aa: CASSLERAEHRNTIYF

v_call: TRBV19
j_call: TRBJ1-1
cdr3_aa: CASSIRTDTEAFF

v_call: TRBV27
j_call: TRBJ2-6
cdr3_aa: CASSLGPASGANVLTF

v_call: TRBV28
j_call: TRBJ1-1
cdr3_aa: CASPDRLNTEAFF

v_call: TRBV20-1
j_call: TRBJ1-6
cdr3_aa: CSASSTISPLHF